The entry below describes one T cell receptor beta chain. Library construction for TCR beta used iRepertoire HTBI primers and Arm-PCR of CDR3 regions. TCRdb processed the multiplex PCR reads anew with MiXCR; each CDR3 protein has one entry. The table has roughly 400,000 distinct CDR3 sequences, over 12% seen once. Time point reported: newly diagnosed GD, antithyroid drugs for less than 3 months. Making the TCR library involved RNA that had been extracted from PBMCs. These data come from a study of regulatory T cells in long-lasting Graves disease. The same sample was also used in a study of T cells in Graves' hyperthyroidism and ophthalmopathy. That source reports: Diagnoses used clinical symptoms, serum thyroxine and TRAb, thyroid ultrasound and orbital computed tomography. The study used the HTBI primer set for a first-round RT-PCR of the TCR CDR3. Blood shared most expanded thyroid clonotypes above 0.001.

The sequencing used peripheral blood mononuclear cells (PBMCs), collected at new diagnosis, from a patient treated with antithyroid drugs. This TCR came from a woman aged 40 to 50 with Graves disease.

CDR3 nucleotides: TGTGCCAGCTCACCACCGCGGGTAAACAATGAGCAGTTCTTC. This gives the protein CASSPPRVNNEQFF. The chain combines TRBV18 with TRBJ2-1; D is perhaps TRBD2 (5 bases). This CDR3 is built from 14 residues. Trimming removed 0 bases from V and 5 bases from J, with 8 bases in between. Germline V gives CDR1 KGHSH, CDR2 LQKENI.